This TCR beta chain was identified in a study of blood T cell repertoires in COVID-19. Turning to the study itself: The origin of the acute and convalescent COVID-19 samples was the United States, Italy and Spain. Nucleic acid was either cDNA or gDNA, and it came from T cells, B-cell-depleted T cells, or PBMCs.

The CDR3 has 17 amino acids. Trimming at V came to 3 bases and at J to 2 bases, leaving 11 bases not matched to a gene. CDR1 is LNHDA and CDR2 is SQIVND in the germline V gene (reference sequence). As handled by the study authors: Reference gene primers were amplified, and this amplification served to estimate nucleated cell counts. Profiled with immunoSEQ multiplex PCR; TCRdb holds only in-frame clones, not every one. The D gene and trimming were derived from the DNA, and the V and J assignments and clone size from that table. The data show over 250,000 clones, approximately 92% seen once. This TCR derives from a person aged 18-29 years with COVID-19, enrolled during active disease. Sample: peripheral blood. This chain joins TRBV19 and TRBJ2-3, with 7 bases lining up with TRBD2. The CDR3: CASSMIPIAGFTDTQYF. CDR3 in DNA: TGTGCCAGTAGTATGATTCCGATAGCGGGCTTCACAGATACGCAGTATTTT.